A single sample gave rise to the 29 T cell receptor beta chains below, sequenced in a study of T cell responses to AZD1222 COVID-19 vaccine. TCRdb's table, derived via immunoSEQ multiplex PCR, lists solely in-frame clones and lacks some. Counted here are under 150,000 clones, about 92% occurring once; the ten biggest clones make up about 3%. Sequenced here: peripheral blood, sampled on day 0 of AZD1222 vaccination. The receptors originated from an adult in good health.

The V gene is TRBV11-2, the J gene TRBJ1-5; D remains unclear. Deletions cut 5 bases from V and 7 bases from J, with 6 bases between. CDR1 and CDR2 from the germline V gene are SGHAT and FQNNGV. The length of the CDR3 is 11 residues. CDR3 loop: CASSQGQPQHF. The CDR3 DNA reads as TGTGCCAGCAGCCAAGGGCAGCCCCAGCATTTT.

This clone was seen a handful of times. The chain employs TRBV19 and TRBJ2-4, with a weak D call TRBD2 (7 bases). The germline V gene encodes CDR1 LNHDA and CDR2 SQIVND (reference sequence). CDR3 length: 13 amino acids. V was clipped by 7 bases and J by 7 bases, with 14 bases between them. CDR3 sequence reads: CASTSGGQNIQYF. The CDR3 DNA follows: TGTGCCAGTACCTCGGGGGGCCAGAACATTCAGTACTTC.

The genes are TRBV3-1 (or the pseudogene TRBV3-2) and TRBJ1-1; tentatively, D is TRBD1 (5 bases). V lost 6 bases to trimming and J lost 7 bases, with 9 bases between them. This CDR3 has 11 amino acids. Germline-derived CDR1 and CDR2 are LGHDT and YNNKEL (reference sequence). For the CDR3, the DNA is TGTGCCAGCAGAGGGACCGATGAAGCTTTCTTT. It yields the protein CASRGTDEAFF.

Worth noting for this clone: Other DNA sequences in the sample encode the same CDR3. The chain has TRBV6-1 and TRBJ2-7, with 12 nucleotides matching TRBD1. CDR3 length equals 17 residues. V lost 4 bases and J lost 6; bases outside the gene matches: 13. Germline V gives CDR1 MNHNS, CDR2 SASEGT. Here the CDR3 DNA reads TGTGCCAGCAGTGGTCCCTTCCGCCGGGACAGGGGGCTCGAGCAGTACTTC. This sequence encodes CASSGPFRRDRGLEQYF.

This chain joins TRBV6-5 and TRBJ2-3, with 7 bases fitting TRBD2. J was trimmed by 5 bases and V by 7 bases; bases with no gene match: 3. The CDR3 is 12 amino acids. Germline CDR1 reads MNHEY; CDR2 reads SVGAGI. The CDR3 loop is CASIGEGDTQYF. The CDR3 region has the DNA TGTGCCAGCATAGGGGAGGGAGATACGCAGTATTTT.

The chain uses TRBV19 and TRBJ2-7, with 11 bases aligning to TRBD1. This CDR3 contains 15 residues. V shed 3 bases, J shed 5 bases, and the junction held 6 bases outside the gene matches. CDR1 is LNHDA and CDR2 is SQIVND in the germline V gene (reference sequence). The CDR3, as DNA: TGTGCCAGTAGTATCGGACAGGGGGCTACGGACGAGCAGTACTTC. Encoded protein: CASSIGQGATDEQYF.

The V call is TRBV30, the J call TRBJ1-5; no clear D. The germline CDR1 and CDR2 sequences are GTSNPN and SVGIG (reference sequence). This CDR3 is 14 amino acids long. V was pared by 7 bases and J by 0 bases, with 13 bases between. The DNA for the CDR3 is TGTGCCTACACCTCCCATTATAGCAATCAGCCCCAGCATTTT. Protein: CAYTSHYSNQPQHF.

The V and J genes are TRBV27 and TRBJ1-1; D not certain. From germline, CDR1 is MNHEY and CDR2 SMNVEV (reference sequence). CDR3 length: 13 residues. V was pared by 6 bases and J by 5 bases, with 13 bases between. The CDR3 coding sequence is TGTGCCAGCAGCTCCACTTTGCTAACTGAAGCTTTCTTT. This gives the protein CASSSTLLTEAFF.

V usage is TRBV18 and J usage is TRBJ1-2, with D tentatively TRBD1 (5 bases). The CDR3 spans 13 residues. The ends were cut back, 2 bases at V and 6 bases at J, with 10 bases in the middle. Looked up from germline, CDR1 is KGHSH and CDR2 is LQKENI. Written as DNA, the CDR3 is TGTGCCAGCTCACCATTAGGGGCGGATGGCTACACCTTC. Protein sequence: CASSPLGADGYTF.

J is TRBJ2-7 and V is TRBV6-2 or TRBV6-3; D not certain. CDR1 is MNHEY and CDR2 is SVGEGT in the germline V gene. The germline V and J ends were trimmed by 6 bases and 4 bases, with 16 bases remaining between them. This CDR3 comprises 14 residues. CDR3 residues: CASSHDRVVYEQYF. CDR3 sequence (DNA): TGTGCCAGCAGCCATGACCGGGTGGTGTACGAGCAGTACTTC.

CDR3: CASSFVKWSTEAFF. Written as DNA, the CDR3 is TGCGCCAGCAGCTTCGTTAAGTGGAGTACTGAAGCTTTCTTT. This chain connects TRBV5-1 to TRBJ1-1; unclear D gene. CDR3 length: 14 residues. Germline V gives CDR1 SGHRS, CDR2 YFSETQ. V dropped 2 bases and J dropped 5 bases, with 13 bases sitting between them.

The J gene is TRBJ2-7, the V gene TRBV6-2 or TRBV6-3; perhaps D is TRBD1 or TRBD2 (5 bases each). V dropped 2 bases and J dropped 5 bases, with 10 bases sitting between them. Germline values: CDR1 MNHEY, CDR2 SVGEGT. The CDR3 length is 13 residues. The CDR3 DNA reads TGTGCCAGCAGTTACCTGGGGACGGACGAGCAGTACTTC. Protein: CASSYLGTDEQYF.

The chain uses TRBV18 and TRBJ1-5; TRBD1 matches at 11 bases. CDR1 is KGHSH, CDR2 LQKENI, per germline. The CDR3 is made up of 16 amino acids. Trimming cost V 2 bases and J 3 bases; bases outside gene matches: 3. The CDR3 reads CASSPGTGGSNQPQHF. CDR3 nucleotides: TGTGCCAGCTCACCAGGGACAGGGGGATCCAATCAGCCCCAGCATTTT.

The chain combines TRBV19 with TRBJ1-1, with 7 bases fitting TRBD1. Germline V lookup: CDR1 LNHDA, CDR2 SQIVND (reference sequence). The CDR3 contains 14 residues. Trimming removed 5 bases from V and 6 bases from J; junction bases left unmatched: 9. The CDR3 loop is CASSQGRGRAEAFF. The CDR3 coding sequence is TGTGCCAGTAGTCAGGGCAGGGGGAGGGCTGAAGCTTTCTTT.

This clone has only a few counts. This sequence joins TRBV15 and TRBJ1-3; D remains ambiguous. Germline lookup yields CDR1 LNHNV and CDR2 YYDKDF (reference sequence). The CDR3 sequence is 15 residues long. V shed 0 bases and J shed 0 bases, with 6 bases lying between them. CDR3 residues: CATSRDSYSGNTIYF. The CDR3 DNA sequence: TGTGCCACCAGCAGAGACTCTTACTCTGGAAACACCATATATTTT.

Written as DNA, the CDR3 is TGTGCCAGCCGGGGGACAGGCTACAATGAGCAGTTCTTC. Encoded protein: CASRGTGYNEQFF. The V call is TRBV5-6, the J call TRBJ2-1; 8 bases match TRBD1. V was clipped by 7 bases and J by 3 bases; unmatched bases: 3. The CDR3 totals 13 residues. CDR1 is SGHDT and CDR2 is YYEEEE in the germline V gene.

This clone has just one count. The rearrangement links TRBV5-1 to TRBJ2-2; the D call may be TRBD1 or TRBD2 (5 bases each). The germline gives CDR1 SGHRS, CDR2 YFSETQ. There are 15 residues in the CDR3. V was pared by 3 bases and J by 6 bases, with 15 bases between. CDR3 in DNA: TGCGCCAGCAGCTCACCGGGACCTCTCGCCGGGGAGCTGTTTTTT. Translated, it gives CASSSPGPLAGELFF. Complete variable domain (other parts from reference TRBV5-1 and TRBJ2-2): KAGVTQTPRYLIKTRGQQVTLSCSPISGHRSVSWYQQTPGQGLQFLFEYFSETQRNKGNFPGRFSGRQFSNSRSEMNVSTLELGDSALYLCASSSPGPLAGELFFGEGSRLTVL.

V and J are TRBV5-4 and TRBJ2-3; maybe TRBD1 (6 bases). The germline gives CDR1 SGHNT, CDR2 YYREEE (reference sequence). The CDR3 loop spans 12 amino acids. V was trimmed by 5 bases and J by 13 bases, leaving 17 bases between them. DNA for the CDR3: TGTGCCAGCAGAGATTCTTTCGGACAGAAGTATTTT. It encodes CASRDSFGQKYF.

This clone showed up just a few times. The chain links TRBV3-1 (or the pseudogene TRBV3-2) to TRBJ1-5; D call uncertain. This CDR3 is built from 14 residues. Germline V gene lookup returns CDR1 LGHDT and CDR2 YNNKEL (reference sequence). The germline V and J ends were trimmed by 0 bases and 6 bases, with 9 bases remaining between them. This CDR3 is CASSQDLRVQPQHF. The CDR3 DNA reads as TGTGCCAGCAGCCAAGATCTAAGGGTTCAGCCCCAGCATTTT.

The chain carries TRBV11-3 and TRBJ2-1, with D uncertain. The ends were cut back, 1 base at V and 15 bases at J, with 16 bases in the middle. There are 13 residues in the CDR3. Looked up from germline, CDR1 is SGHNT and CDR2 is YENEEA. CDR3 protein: CASSLVSDGKLFF. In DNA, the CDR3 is TGTGCCAGCAGCTTAGTATCGGACGGCAAGCTGTTCTTC.

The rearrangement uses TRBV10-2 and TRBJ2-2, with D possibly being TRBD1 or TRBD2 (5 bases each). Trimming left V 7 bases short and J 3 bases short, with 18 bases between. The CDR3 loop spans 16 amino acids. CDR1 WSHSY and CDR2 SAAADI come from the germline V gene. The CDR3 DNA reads TGCGCCAGCATAAAAAGGGACCCGAGTGACACCGGGGAGCTGTTTTTT. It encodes CASIKRDPSDTGELFF.

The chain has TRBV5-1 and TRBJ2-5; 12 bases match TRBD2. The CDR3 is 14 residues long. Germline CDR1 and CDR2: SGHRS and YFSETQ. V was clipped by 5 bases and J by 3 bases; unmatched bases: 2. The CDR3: CASRRLAGEETQYF. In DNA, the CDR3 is TGCGCCAGCAGACGACTAGCGGGAGAAGAGACCCAGTACTTC.

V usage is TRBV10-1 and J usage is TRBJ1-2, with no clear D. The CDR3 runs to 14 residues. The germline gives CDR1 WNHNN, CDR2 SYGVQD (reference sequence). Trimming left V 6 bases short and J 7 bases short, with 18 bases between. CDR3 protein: CASRDLDDGSGYTF. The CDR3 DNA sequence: TGCGCCAGCAGAGACCTAGATGACGGGTCTGGCTACACCTTC.

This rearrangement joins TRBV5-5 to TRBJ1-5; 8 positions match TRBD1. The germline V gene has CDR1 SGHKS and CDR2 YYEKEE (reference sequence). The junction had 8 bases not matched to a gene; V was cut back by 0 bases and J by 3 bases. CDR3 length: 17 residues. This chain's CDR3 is CASSLATWTGFNQPQHF. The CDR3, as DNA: TGTGCCAGCAGCTTGGCCACTTGGACAGGGTTCAATCAGCCCCAGCATTTT.

The CDR3 loop reads CASSPSTDTQYF. The CDR3 DNA reads TGCGCCAGCAGCCCCAGCACAGATACGCAGTATTTT. V usage is TRBV5-1 and J usage is TRBJ2-3; D unresolved. The germline V and J ends were trimmed by 4 bases and 0 bases, with 3 bases remaining between them. Germline V lookup: CDR1 SGHRS, CDR2 YFSETQ. The CDR3 has 12 amino acids.

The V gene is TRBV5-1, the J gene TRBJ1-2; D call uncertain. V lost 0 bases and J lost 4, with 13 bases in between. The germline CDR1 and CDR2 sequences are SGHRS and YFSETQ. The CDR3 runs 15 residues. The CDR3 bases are TGCGCCAGCAGCTTGGGTGGGTTCAAATCCTATGGCTACACCTTC. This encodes CASSLGGFKSYGYTF. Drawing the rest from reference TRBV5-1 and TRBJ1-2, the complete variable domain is KAGVTQTPRYLIKTRGQQVTLSCSPISGHRSVSWYQQTPGQGLQFLFEYFSETQRNKGNFPGRFSGRQFSNSRSEMNVSTLELGDSALYLCASSLGGFKSYGYTFGSGTRLTVV.

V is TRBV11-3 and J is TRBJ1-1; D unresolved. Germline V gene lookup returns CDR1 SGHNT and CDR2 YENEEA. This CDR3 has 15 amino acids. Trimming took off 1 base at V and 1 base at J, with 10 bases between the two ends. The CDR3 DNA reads TGTGCCAGCAGCTTAGTGCATAACCCGAACACTGAAGCTTTCTTT. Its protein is CASSLVHNPNTEAFF.

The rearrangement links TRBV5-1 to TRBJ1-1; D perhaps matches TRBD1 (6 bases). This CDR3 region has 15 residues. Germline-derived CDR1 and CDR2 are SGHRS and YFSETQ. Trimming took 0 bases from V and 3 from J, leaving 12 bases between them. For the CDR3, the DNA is TGCGCCAGCAGCTTGGGCCGGGGGCTGGACACTGAAGCTTTCTTT. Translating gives CASSLGRGLDTEAFF.

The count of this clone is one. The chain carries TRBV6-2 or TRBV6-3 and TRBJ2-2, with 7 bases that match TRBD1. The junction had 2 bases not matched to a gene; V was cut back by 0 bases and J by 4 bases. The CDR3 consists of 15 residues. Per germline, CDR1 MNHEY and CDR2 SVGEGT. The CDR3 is CASSYSRQGTGELFF. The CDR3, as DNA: TGTGCCAGCAGTTACTCGAGACAGGGCACCGGGGAGCTGTTTTTT.